The 16 T cell receptor beta chains below all came from one sample that was sequenced in a study of blood T cell repertoires in COVID-19. The repertoire was sequenced with immunoSEQ multiplex PCR; TCRdb's copy has only in-frame clones and lacks some. The sample yields about 310,000 clones, 85% seen once. The sequencing sample was made of PBMCs or T cells enriched from blood (not recorded which). The receptor source for this set is a woman in her 30s who had been exposed to COVID-19.

The V and J genes are TRBV28 and TRBJ1-3; TRBD1 aligns across 7 bases. Per the germline V gene, CDR1 is MDHEN and CDR2 is SYDVKM. Trimming took 6 bases from V and 0 from J; bases not matched to a gene: 5. The CDR3 length is 15 residues. The CDR3 spells CASSPGQLSGNTIYF. The CDR3 region has the DNA TGTGCCAGCAGCCCGGGACAGCTCTCTGGAAACACCATATATTTT.

V usage is TRBV6-5 and J usage is TRBJ1-2; D is perhaps TRBD1 (6 bases). Germline CDR1 MNHEY, CDR2 SVGAGI. V lost 0 bases, J lost 8 bases, and 16 bases lay in between. There are 15 residues in the CDR3. The chain's CDR3 is CASSYSAGEFYGYTF. The CDR3 DNA is TGTGCCAGCAGTTACTCAGCAGGGGAGTTTTACGGCTACACCTTC.

The V and J genes are TRBV2 and TRBJ2-5; D ambiguous. The ends were cut back, 4 bases at V and 5 bases at J, with 11 bases in the middle. The CDR3 totals 13 residues. The V gene's germline CDR1 is SNHLY and CDR2 FYNNEI. The chain's CDR3 is CASSVESVETQYF. CDR3 coding DNA: TGTGCCAGCAGTGTAGAATCCGTGGAGACCCAGTACTTC.

V and J are TRBV18 and TRBJ1-3, with 7 bases lining up with TRBD1. Germline trimming cut 2 bases from V and 0 bases from J; bases unmatched to any gene: 7. The CDR3 contains 17 residues. Germline V gene lookup returns CDR1 KGHSH and CDR2 LQKENI. CDR3 in DNA: TGTGCCAGCTCACCAAGGGGGCAGGGCCACTCTGGAAACACCATATATTTT. Protein product: CASSPRGQGHSGNTIYF. Based on the CDR3 plus reference TRBV18 and TRBJ1-3, the full variable domain is NAGVMQNPRHLVRRRGQEARLRCSPMKGHSHVYWYRQLPEEGLKFMVYLQKENIIDESGMPKERFSAEFPKEGPSILRIQQVVRGDSAAYFCASSPRGQGHSGNTIYFGEGSWLTVV.

This clone was picked up one time. This chain connects TRBV19 to TRBJ1-2, with a tentative D call TRBD1 (6 bases). Trimming took off 2 bases at V and 3 bases at J, with 7 bases between the two ends. This CDR3 spans 13 amino acids. Germline V lookup: CDR1 LNHDA, CDR2 SQIVND (reference sequence). The CDR3 DNA follows: TGTGCCAGTAGTATAAAGGGGGACTATGGCTACACCTTC. Protein product: CASSIKGDYGYTF. The full variable domain, with the rest looked up from reference TRBV19 and TRBJ1-2, is DGGITQSPKYLFRKEGQNVTLSCEQNLNHDAMYWYRQDPGQGLRLIYYSQIVNDFQKGDIAEGYSVSREKKESFPLTVTSAQKNPTAFYLCASSIKGDYGYTFGSGTRLTVV.

In this sample, this clone turned up a few times. J is TRBJ2-1 and V is TRBV6-5; D possibly corresponds to TRBD2 (6 bases). V was shortened by 6 bases and J by 9 bases, with 18 bases between the two germline ends. The CDR3 covers 14 residues. Germline-derived CDR1 and CDR2 are MNHEY and SVGAGI. CDR3 amino acids: CASSPGSTSVEQFF. CDR3 DNA: TGTGCCAGCAGCCCCGGGAGCACGTCGGTTGAGCAGTTCTTC.

This chain connects TRBV5-4 to TRBJ2-3, with 11 bases matching TRBD2. CDR1 SGHNT and CDR2 YYREEE come from the germline V gene (reference sequence). The CDR3 runs to 20 residues. V lost 0 bases, J lost 0 bases, and 12 bases stayed unmatched. The CDR3 protein is CASSLARGLAGRSSTDTQYF. DNA for the CDR3: TGTGCCAGCAGCTTGGCCCGCGGACTAGCGGGCAGATCTAGCACAGATACGCAGTATTTT. The variable domain in full, with the rest retrieved from reference TRBV5-4 and TRBJ2-3, is ETGVTQSPTHLIKTRGQQVTLRCSSQSGHNTVSWYQQALGQGPQFIFQYYREEENGRGNFPPRFSGLQFPNYSSELNVNALELDDSALYLCASSLARGLAGRSSTDTQYFGPGTRLTVL.

The chain uses TRBV19 and TRBJ1-2, with a tentative D call TRBD1 (6 bases). The germline V gene has CDR1 LNHDA and CDR2 SQIVND (reference sequence). V lost 2 bases, J lost 5 bases, and 12 bases lay in between. The CDR3 contains 14 residues. The CDR3 spells CASSISGAPYGYTF. As DNA, the CDR3 is TGTGCCAGTAGTATATCAGGGGCCCCGTATGGCTACACCTTC.

V gene TRBV7-2 combines with J gene TRBJ2-7, with 11 bases aligning to TRBD2. V lost 5 bases to trimming and J lost 3 bases; unmatched junction nucleotides: 6. Germline lookup yields CDR1 SGHTA and CDR2 FQGNSA. The CDR3 extends over 15 amino acids. This chain's CDR3 is CASSTSGGEFYEQYF. The CDR3 DNA is TGTGCCAGCAGCACTAGCGGGGGAGAGTTCTACGAGCAGTACTTC. Using reference TRBV7-2 and TRBJ2-7 for the parts outside the CDR3, the full variable domain is GAGVSQSPSNKVTEKGKDVELRCDPISGHTALYWYRQSLGQGLEFLIYFQGNSAPDKSGLPSDRFSAERTGGSVSTLTIQRTQQEDSAVYLCASSTSGGEFYEQYFGPGTRLTVT.

The genes are TRBV5-4 and TRBJ1-2, with 8 bases fitting TRBD1. Germline V gene sequence: CDR1 SGHNT, CDR2 YYREEE (reference sequence). This CDR3 spans 14 amino acids. Losses at the gene ends were 4 bases for V and 7 bases for J; bases not matched to a gene: 9. CDR3 protein: CASSLGTGLTGYTF. The CDR3 bases are TGTGCCAGCAGCCTAGGGACAGGATTAACTGGCTACACCTTC.

V usage is TRBV7-9 and J usage is TRBJ1-2; the D is unclear. The CDR3 is 15 residues long. In germline, CDR1 is SEHNR, CDR2 FQNEAQ (reference sequence). V lost 2 bases and J 4 bases, leaving 14 bases between the germline ends. The CDR3 sequence is CASSLTSRQSYGYTF. The DNA of the CDR3 is TGTGCCAGCAGCTTAACGTCGAGACAATCCTATGGCTACACCTTC.

V and J are TRBV18 and TRBJ1-4, with 9 bases that match TRBD1. Germline trimming cut 2 bases from V and 14 bases from J; bases unmatched to any gene: 15. CDR3 size: 16 residues. From germline, CDR1 is KGHSH and CDR2 LQKENI. This chain's CDR3 is CASSPSPGQGFTGLFF. DNA of the CDR3: TGTGCCAGCTCACCATCTCCGGGACAGGGATTTACGGGGCTGTTTTTT.

This CDR3 is CASSVDVQAYEQYF. The CDR3 DNA sequence: TGTGCCAGCAGCGTAGATGTACAGGCCTACGAGCAGTACTTC. The rearrangement joins TRBV9 to TRBJ2-7; weak D call: TRBD1 (5 bases). The CDR3 is made up of 14 amino acids. Looked up from germline, CDR1 is SGDLS and CDR2 is YYNGEE. Trimming stripped 0 bases from V and 2 bases from J, with 9 bases between.

V gene TRBV30 combines with J gene TRBJ2-7, with D perhaps TRBD1 (6 bases). V was clipped by 5 bases and J by 3 bases, with 17 bases between them. The CDR3 runs to 14 residues. CDR1 is GTSNPN, CDR2 SVGIG, per germline (reference sequence). CDR3 sequence (DNA): TGTGCCTGGGGTCAAACAGGGATCGGCTACGAGCAGTACTTC. Residues: CAWGQTGIGYEQYF. Full variable domain (missing parts from reference TRBV30 and TRBJ2-7): SQTIHQWPATLVQPVGSPLSLECTVEGTSNPNLYWYRQAAGRGLQLLFYSVGIGQISSEVPQNLSASRPQDRQFILSSKKLLLSDSGFYLCAWGQTGIGYEQYFGPGTRLTVT.

J is TRBJ1-2 and V is TRBV25-1, with 9 bases identical to TRBD1. In germline, CDR1 is MGHDK, CDR2 SYGVNS. The CDR3 extends over 18 amino acids. The V gene end was trimmed by 2 bases and the J gene end by 2 bases; junction bases not matched to a gene: 12. DNA of the CDR3: TGTGCCAGCAGTGAAGTTCCAGACAGGGGGATTTTGAACTATGGCTACACCTTC. Translating it yields CASSEVPDRGILNYGYTF.

The rearrangement joins TRBV27 to TRBJ1-6; D perhaps matches TRBD1 (6 bases). The germline CDR1 and CDR2 sequences are MNHEY and SMNVEV (reference sequence). V was shortened by 7 bases and J by 2 bases, with 12 bases between the two germline ends. This CDR3 spans 15 amino acids. The CDR3 sequence: CASNLGTPYNSPLHF. DNA of the CDR3: TGTGCCAGCAACTTAGGGACACCCTATAATTCACCCCTCCACTTT.